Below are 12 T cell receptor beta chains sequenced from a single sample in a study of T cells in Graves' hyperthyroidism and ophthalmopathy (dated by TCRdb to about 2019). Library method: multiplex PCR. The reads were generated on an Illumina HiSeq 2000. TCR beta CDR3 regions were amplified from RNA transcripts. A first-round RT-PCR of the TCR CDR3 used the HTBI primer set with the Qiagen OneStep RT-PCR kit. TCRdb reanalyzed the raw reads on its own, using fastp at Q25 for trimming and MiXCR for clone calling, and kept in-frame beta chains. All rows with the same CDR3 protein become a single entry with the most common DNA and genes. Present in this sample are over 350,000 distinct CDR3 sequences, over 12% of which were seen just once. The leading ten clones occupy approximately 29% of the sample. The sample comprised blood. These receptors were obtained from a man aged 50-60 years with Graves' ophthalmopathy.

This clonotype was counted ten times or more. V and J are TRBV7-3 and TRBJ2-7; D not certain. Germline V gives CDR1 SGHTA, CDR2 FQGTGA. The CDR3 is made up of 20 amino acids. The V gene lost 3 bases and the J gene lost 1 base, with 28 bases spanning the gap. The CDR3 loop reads CASSFWANGGRGLGSYEQYF. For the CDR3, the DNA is TGTGCCAGCAGCTTCTGGGCGAATGGCGGACGAGGTCTCGGGTCCTACGAGCAGTACTTC.

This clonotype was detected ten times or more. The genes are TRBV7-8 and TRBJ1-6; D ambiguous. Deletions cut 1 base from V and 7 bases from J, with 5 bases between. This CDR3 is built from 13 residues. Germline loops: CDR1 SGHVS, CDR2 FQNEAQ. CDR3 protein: CASSLGVNSPLHF. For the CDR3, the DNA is TGTGCCAGCAGCTTAGGAGTGAATTCACCCCTCCACTTT.

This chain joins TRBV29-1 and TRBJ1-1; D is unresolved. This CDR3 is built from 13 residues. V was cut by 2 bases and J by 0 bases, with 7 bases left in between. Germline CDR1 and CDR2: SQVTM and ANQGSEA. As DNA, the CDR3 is TGCAGCGTTGAAAGGCGTCTGAACACTGAAGCTTTCTTT. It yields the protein CSVERRLNTEAFF.

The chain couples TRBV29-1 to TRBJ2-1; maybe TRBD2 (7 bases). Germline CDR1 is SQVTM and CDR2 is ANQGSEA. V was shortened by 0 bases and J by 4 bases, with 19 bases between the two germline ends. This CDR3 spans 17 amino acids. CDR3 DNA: TGCAGCGTTGAAGAGGGGGGCTCCGGGAGGTTTTACAATGAGCAGTTCTTC. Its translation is CSVEEGGSGRFYNEQFF.

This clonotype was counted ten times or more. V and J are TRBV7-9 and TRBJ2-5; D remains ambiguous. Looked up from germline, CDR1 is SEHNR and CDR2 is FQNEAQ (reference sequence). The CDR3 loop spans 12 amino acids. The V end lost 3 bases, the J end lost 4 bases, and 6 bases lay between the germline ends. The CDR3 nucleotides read TGTGCCAGCAGCTTCAAACCAGAGACCCAGTACTTC. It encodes CASSFKPETQYF.

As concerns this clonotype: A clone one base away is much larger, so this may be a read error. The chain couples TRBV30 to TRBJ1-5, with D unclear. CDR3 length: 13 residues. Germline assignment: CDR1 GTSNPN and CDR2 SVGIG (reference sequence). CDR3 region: CAWSKTRDQLQHF. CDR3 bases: TGTGCCTGGAGTAAAACCCGGGATCAGCTCCAGCATTTT.

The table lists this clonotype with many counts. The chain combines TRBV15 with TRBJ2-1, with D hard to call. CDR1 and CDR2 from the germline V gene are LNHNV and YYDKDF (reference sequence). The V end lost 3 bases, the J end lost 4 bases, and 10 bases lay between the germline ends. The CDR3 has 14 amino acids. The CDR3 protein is CATSRTSEYNEQFF. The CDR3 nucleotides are TGTGCCACCAGCAGGACGTCTGAGTACAATGAGCAGTTCTTC.

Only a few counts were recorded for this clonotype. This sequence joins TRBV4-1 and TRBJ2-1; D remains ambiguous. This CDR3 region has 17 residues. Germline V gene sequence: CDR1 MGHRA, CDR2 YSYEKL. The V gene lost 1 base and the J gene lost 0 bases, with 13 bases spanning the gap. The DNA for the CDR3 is TGCGCCAGCAGCCAAGCTGCGCGGTTAAGCTCCTACAATGAGCAGTTCTTC. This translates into CASSQAARLSSYNEQFF.

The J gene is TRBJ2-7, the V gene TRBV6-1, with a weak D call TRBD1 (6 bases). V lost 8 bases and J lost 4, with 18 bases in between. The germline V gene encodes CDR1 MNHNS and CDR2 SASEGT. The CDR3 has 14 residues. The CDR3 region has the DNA TGTGCCAGCGGGGGCCCCACTAGTTTTTACGAGCAGTACTTC. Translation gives CASGGPTSFYEQYF.

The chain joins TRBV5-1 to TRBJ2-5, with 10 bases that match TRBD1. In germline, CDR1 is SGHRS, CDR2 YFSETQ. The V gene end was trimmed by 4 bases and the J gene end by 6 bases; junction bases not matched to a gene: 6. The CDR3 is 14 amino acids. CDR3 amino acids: CASSRDRGGKTQYF. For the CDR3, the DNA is TGCGCCAGCAGCCGGGACAGGGGTGGAAAGACCCAGTACTTC.

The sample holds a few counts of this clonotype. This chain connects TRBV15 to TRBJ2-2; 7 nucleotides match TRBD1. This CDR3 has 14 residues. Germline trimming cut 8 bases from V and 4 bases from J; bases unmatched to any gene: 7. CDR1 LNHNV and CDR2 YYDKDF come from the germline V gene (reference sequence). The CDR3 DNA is TGTGCCACCCAGGGGCCAGGGGGCACCGGGGAGCTGTTTTTT. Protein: CATQGPGGTGELFF. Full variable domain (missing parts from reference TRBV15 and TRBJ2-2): DAMVIQNPRYQVTQFGKPVTLSCSQTLNHNVMYWYQQKSSQAPKLLFHYYDKDFNNEADTPDNFQSRRPNTSFCFLDIRSPGLGDTAMYLCATQGPGGTGELFFGEGSRLTVL.

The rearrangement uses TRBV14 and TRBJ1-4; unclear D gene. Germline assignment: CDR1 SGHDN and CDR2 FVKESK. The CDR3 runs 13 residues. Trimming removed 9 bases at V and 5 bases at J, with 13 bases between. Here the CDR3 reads CASGRAGNEKLFF. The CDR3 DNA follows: TGTGCCAGTGGCCGTGCGGGAAATGAAAAACTGTTTTTT.